Shown below are 16 T cell receptor beta chains from a single sample sequenced in a study of cytomegalovirus exposure and HLA in healthy donors. Amplification used 60 Vbeta primers and 13 Jbeta primers. TCRdb keeps only in-frame clones here, not all; method: immunoSEQ multiplex PCR. This table holds about 120,000 clones, 74% found once. Sample: PBMCs. The receptors come from a woman aged 40 to 50 in good health and CMV-seropositive.

This clone was detected only a few times. V is TRBV13 and J is TRBJ2-5; 13 bases are shared with TRBD2. Losses at the gene ends were 5 bases for V and 4 bases for J; bases not matched to a gene: 10. The CDR3 is made up of 17 amino acids. Germline values: CDR1 PRHDT, CDR2 FYEKMQ (reference sequence). The CDR3 bases are TGTGCCAGCAGCGTCGGACTAGCGGGGGTACCTAGAGAGACCCAGTACTTC. Residues: CASSVGLAGVPRETQYF. Looking up the rest from reference TRBV13 and TRBJ2-5 gives the full variable domain: AAGVIQSPRHLIKEKRETATLKCYPIPRHDTVYWYQQGPGQDPQFLISFYEKMQSDKGSIPDRFSAQQFSDYHSELNMSSLELGDSALYFCASSVGLAGVPRETQYFGPGTRLLVL.

The chain joins TRBV19 to TRBJ2-2; possibly TRBD1 for D (6 bases). CDR1 and CDR2 from the germline V gene are LNHDA and SQIVND (reference sequence). CDR3 length equals 15 residues. The V end lost 11 bases, the J end lost 2 bases, and 18 bases lay between the germline ends. The CDR3 region is CASRAGQTNTGELFF. In DNA, the CDR3 is TGTGCCTCCCGTGCCGGACAGACCAACACCGGGGAGCTGTTTTTT. The full variable domain, its missing parts supplied by reference TRBV19 and TRBJ2-2, is DGGITQSPKYLFRKEGQNVTLSCEQNLNHDAMYWYRQDPGQGLRLIYYSQIVNDFQKGDIAEGYSVSREKKESFPLTVTSAQKNPTAFYLCASRAGQTNTGELFFGEGSRLTVL.

CDR3: CAWSQKPGTGSYEQYF. CDR3 bases: TGTGCCTGGAGTCAGAAGCCCGGGACAGGGTCCTACGAGCAGTACTTC. The genes are TRBV30 and TRBJ2-7; 9 nucleotides agree with TRBD1. With 2 bases clipped from V and 1 base from J, the junction kept 9 bases outside the gene matches. This CDR3 has 16 amino acids. CDR1 is GTSNPN, CDR2 SVGIG, per germline (reference sequence).

The J gene is TRBJ1-5, the V gene TRBV10-3, with 9 positions matching TRBD1. The V segment lost 10 bases and the J segment 2 bases; nucleotides outside the gene matches: 3. Germline assignment: CDR1 ENHRY and CDR2 SYGVKD. The length of the CDR3 is 13 residues. Here the CDR3 reads CATDRGGNQPQHF. CDR3 in DNA: TGTGCCACGGACAGGGGAGGCAATCAGCCCCAGCATTTT.

This chain joins TRBV19 and TRBJ2-5, with 7 bases aligning to TRBD2. Germline V gene data show CDR1 as LNHDA and CDR2 as SQIVND (reference sequence). V was pared by 5 bases and J by 0 bases, with 15 bases of the junction left unmatched. This CDR3 region has 18 residues. In DNA form, the CDR3 reads TGTGCCAGTAGTTTACTAGCGAGATCGGCTACGTACCAAGAGACCCAGTACTTC. Translating gives CASSLLARSATYQETQYF.

The rearrangement links TRBV6-4 to TRBJ2-1; the match to TRBD2 covers 8 bases. The V segment lost 7 bases and the J segment 14 bases; nucleotides outside the gene matches: 7. Germline V lookup: CDR1 MRHNA, CDR2 SNTAGT. The length of the CDR3 is 11 residues. CDR3 in DNA: TGTGCCAGCAAGTGCCTCGGGGGGGAGTTCTTC. It translates to CASKCLGGEFF.

This chain connects TRBV7-9 to TRBJ1-2; a possible D gene is TRBD1 (5 bases). The germline CDR1 and CDR2 sequences are SEHNR and FQNEAQ (reference sequence). This CDR3 region has 12 residues. Trimming left V 3 bases short and J 6 bases short, with 8 bases between. For the CDR3, the DNA is TGTGCCAGCAGCTTTGCGGGGGATGGCTACACCTTC. It translates to CASSFAGDGYTF.

The CDR3 loop is CASSYWTGGTEAFF. CDR3 nucleotide sequence: TGTGCCAGCAGTTACTGGACAGGGGGAACTGAAGCTTTCTTT. The J gene is TRBJ1-1, the V gene TRBV6-5, with TRBD1 matching over 10 bases. CDR1 and CDR2 from the germline V gene are MNHEY and SVGAGI. V was clipped by 1 base and J by 5 bases; unmatched bases: 1. CDR3 length equals 14 residues.

This clone came up once. The chain recombines TRBV9 with TRBJ2-2, with no clear D. Trimming stripped 2 bases from V and 7 bases from J, with 6 bases between. This CDR3 region has 12 residues. Germline CDR1 SGDLS, CDR2 YYNGEE. DNA for the CDR3: TGTGCCAGCAGCGTGAGTGGCGGGGAGCTGTTTTTT. It specifies CASSVSGGELFF.

This sequence joins TRBV6-6 and TRBJ2-7, with 7 bases that match TRBD1. The CDR3 spans 16 residues. V gave up 10 bases and J gave up 2 bases; unmatched junction bases: 17. Germline CDR1 reads MNHNY; CDR2 reads SVGAGI (reference sequence). In nucleotides, the CDR3 is TGTGCCACCGCTCCTGGACAGGCGACATTCCCCTACGAGCAGTACTTC. It yields the protein CATAPGQATFPYEQYF.

The V gene is TRBV4-1, the J gene TRBJ2-1; 13 bases line up with TRBD2. Germline loops: CDR1 MGHRA, CDR2 YSYEKL. The CDR3 runs 16 residues. V was clipped by 0 bases and J by 5 bases; unmatched bases: 1. The CDR3, as DNA: TGCGCCAGCAGCCAAGAACTAGCGGGGGGGAACAATGAGCAGTTCTTC. It specifies CASSQELAGGNNEQFF.

The chain couples TRBV9 to TRBJ1-5; D is possibly TRBD1 (5 bases). The CDR3 is made up of 15 amino acids. Germline values: CDR1 SGDLS, CDR2 YYNGEE. V gave up 0 bases and J gave up 4 bases, with 11 bases separating them. CDR3 sequence: CASSVGRQTNQPQHF. The DNA for the CDR3 is TGTGCCAGCAGCGTAGGCAGACAGACTAATCAGCCCCAGCATTTT.

The V gene is TRBV5-1, the J gene TRBJ1-1; possibly TRBD1 for D (6 bases). The V and J ends lost 0 bases and 1 base respectively, with 10 bases between them. There are 15 residues in the CDR3. Looked up from germline, CDR1 is SGHRS and CDR2 is YFSETQ. CDR3 sequence (DNA): TGCGCCAGCAGCTTGGGGACAGACGGGAACACTGAAGCTTTCTTT. Protein: CASSLGTDGNTEAFF.

The genes are TRBV5-1 and TRBJ1-1, with TRBD1 as a possible D gene (5 bases). V gave up 5 bases and J gave up 3 bases, with 8 bases separating them. This CDR3 has 12 amino acids. Germline V gives CDR1 SGHRS, CDR2 YFSETQ. The CDR3 region is CASSLGDTEAFF. For the CDR3, the DNA is TGCGCCAGCAGTTTAGGGGACACTGAAGCTTTCTTT.

This chain uses TRBV10-3 with TRBJ2-3; D unresolved. This CDR3 is 14 amino acids long. Germline V gene sequence: CDR1 ENHRY, CDR2 SYGVKD. Trimming took 4 bases from V and 1 from J, leaving 9 bases between them. The CDR3 DNA sequence: TGTGCCATCAGTGCCCGGCAGGGCACAGATACGCAGTATTTT. Encoded protein: CAISARQGTDTQYF.

V and J are TRBV27 and TRBJ1-2; the D gene is possibly TRBD1 (6 bases). Looked up from germline, CDR1 is MNHEY and CDR2 is SMNVEV (reference sequence). This CDR3 contains 14 residues. V was clipped by 5 bases and J by 7 bases, with 17 bases between them. This CDR3 is CASSTLGGARGYTF. The CDR3 region has the DNA TGTGCCAGCAGTACCCTAGGGGGGGCGCGTGGCTACACCTTC.